This T cell receptor (beta chain) was identified during a study of blood T cell repertoires in COVID-19. The CDR3 loop spans 15 amino acids. Germline V CDR1 and CDR2: SGHRS, YFSETQ. J was trimmed by 5 bases and V by 3 bases; bases with no gene match: 10. TCRdb's copy holds only in-frame clones and misses some; the assay was immunoSEQ multiplex PCR. The table lists about 120,000 clones, around three quarters of them singletons. Source material: peripheral blood. This rearrangement joins TRBV5-1 to TRBJ2-7; 8 bases agree with TRBD2. This TCR was recovered from a man aged 60 to 69 with active or convalescent COVID-19. CDR3 in amino acids: CASSSGLAEGHEQYF. CDR3 bases: TGCGCCAGCAGCTCCGGACTAGCTGAGGGGCACGAGCAGTACTTC.